The 30 T cell receptor beta chains listed next were all sequenced from one sample in a study of shared clonotypes between healthy human individuals. The assay was immunoSEQ multiplex PCR, and TCRdb's table has in-frame clones only and misses some. The sample holds about 1.1 million clones, 77% seen once. Sequencing was carried out using memory CD4+ T cells from PBMCs. The subset here: CD45RA-negative fraction. The receptors derive from a man younger than 35 in good health. Some clones in this sample may be carry-over from other donors' samples.

This rearrangement joins TRBV9 to TRBJ2-1, with 10 bases matching TRBD1. The CDR3 length is 16 residues. With V trimmed by 0 bases and J by 3 bases, 3 bases remained unmatched. Per the germline V gene, CDR1 is SGDLS and CDR2 is YYNGEE. CDR3 DNA sequence: TGTGCCAGCAGCGTAGAGGGGACAGGGGTCTACAATGAGCAGTTCTTC. Translation gives CASSVEGTGVYNEQFF.

The chain joins TRBV2 to TRBJ1-1; D ambiguous. CDR1 SNHLY and CDR2 FYNNEI come from the germline V gene. Trimming took off 4 bases at V and 7 bases at J, with 13 bases between the two ends. This CDR3 contains 13 residues. Here the CDR3 reads CASSGWGTSEAFF. The DNA of the CDR3 is TGTGCCAGCAGTGGGTGGGGTACTAGTGAAGCTTTCTTT.

The chain joins TRBV7-9 to TRBJ2-3; the D is unclear. The CDR3 is 10 amino acids. Trimming pared 2 bases from V and 7 bases from J, leaving 1 base between. Germline V gene lookup returns CDR1 SEHNR and CDR2 FQNEAQ (reference sequence). CDR3 sequence: CASSLYTQYF. The CDR3 DNA is TGTGCCAGCAGCTTATATACGCAGTATTTT.

The V call is TRBV30, the J call TRBJ1-2, with D perhaps matching TRBD1 (5 bases). Germline assignment: CDR1 GTSNPN and CDR2 SVGIG (reference sequence). The CDR3 has 16 residues. Trimming took 3 bases from V and 6 from J, leaving 23 bases between them. CDR3 sequence: CAWSLLPTGTENGYTF. The DNA for the CDR3 is TGTGCCTGGAGCCTACTACCTACCGGGACGGAAAATGGCTACACCTTC. Full variable domain (remainder filled in from reference TRBV30 and TRBJ1-2): SQTIHQWPATLVQPVGSPLSLECTVEGTSNPNLYWYRQAAGRGLQLLFYSVGIGQISSEVPQNLSASRPQDRQFILSSKKLLLSDSGFYLCAWSLLPTGTENGYTFGSGTRLTVV.

This clone has just one count. V usage is TRBV10-3 and J usage is TRBJ1-5; 7 nucleotides agree with TRBD1. This CDR3 is 15 amino acids long. The germline V gene encodes CDR1 ENHRY and CDR2 SYGVKD. Trimming took 4 bases from V and 1 from J; bases not matched to a gene: 4. The chain's CDR3 is CAISGTGGSNQPQHF. The CDR3 DNA reads TGTGCCATCAGTGGGACAGGTGGCAGCAATCAGCCCCAGCATTTT.

The chain employs TRBV9 and TRBJ2-1; 11 positions agree with TRBD2. The ends lost 4 bases at V and 6 bases at J; junction bases unmatched: 6. The CDR3 is made up of 15 amino acids. CDR1 is SGDLS, CDR2 YYNGEE, per germline. CDR3 nucleotide sequence: TGTGCCAGCAGCCCGACTAGCGGGACGGGCAATGAGCAGTTCTTC. Translating gives CASSPTSGTGNEQFF.

The chain links TRBV28 to TRBJ2-5; 7 nucleotides align to TRBD2. This CDR3 is built from 14 residues. Germline assignment: CDR1 MDHEN and CDR2 SYDVKM. J was trimmed by 7 bases and V by 5 bases; bases with no gene match: 10. CDR3 coding DNA: TGTGCCAGCAGTGGCGGGAGCGCCAAAGGGACCCAGTACTTC. Its translation is CASSGGSAKGTQYF.

V is TRBV27 and J is TRBJ2-7; TRBD2 matches 14 bases. V trimming: 5 bases; J trimming: 4 bases; junction bases outside the gene matches: 13. CDR3 size: 18 residues. Looked up from germline, CDR1 is MNHEY and CDR2 is SMNVEV (reference sequence). The DNA for the CDR3 is TGTGCCAGCAGTCCTTACGAAACCCGGACTAGCGGGAGGTACGAGCAGTACTTC. Translating gives CASSPYETRTSGRYEQYF.

As DNA, the CDR3 is TGTGCCAGCAGGAGACAGGGGGCGGGCGAGCAGTACTTC. Its translation: CASRRQGAGEQYF. This chain links TRBV6-1 with TRBJ2-7, with TRBD1 identical over 10 bases. This CDR3 comprises 13 residues. Per the germline V gene, CDR1 is MNHNS and CDR2 is SASEGT. V lost 6 bases, J lost 6 bases, and 5 bases stayed unmatched.

The CDR3 DNA reads TGTGCCAGCAGCTTGACGGTCGGCGCCGGGGAGCTGTTTTTT. Translated, it gives CASSLTVGAGELFF. The J gene is TRBJ2-2, the V gene TRBV5-5, with no clear D. The CDR3 length is 14 residues. The V end was cut by 1 base, the J end by 6 bases, with 10 bases between. The germline gives CDR1 SGHKS, CDR2 YYEKEE (reference sequence). The complete variable domain, with remaining parts taken from reference TRBV5-5 and TRBJ2-2, reads DAGVTQSPTHLIKTRGQQVTLRCSPISGHKSVSWYQQVLGQGPQFIFQYYEKEERGRGNFPDRFSARQFPNYSSELNVNALLLGDSALYLCASSLTVGAGELFFGEGSRLTVL.

Details on this clone: Other DNA sequences from this sample encode an identical CDR3 as well. The chain combines TRBV2 with TRBJ2-5; D not certain. V lost 4 bases to trimming and J lost 0 bases, with 6 bases between them. The CDR3 contains 13 residues. CDR1 is SNHLY, CDR2 FYNNEI, per germline. The CDR3 protein is CASSVEDQETQYF. CDR3 sequence (DNA): TGTGCCAGCAGTGTAGAAGACCAAGAGACCCAGTACTTC.

The chain has TRBV7-2 and TRBJ2-7; 8 bases are shared with TRBD2. Per the germline V gene, CDR1 is SGHTA and CDR2 is FQGNSA. The trim removed 4 bases at V and 11 bases at J, leaving 13 bases unmatched. This CDR3 spans 14 amino acids. The CDR3 reads CASSSPGVGTSEYF. CDR3 DNA sequence: TGTGCCAGCAGCTCCCCTGGAGTCGGGACTAGTGAGTACTTC.

The chain links TRBV10-3 to TRBJ1-4; D is ambiguous. Germline CDR1 reads ENHRY; CDR2 reads SYGVKD. V was shortened by 5 bases and J by 0 bases, with 10 bases between the two germline ends. This CDR3 has 15 amino acids. DNA for the CDR3: TGTGCCATCAGTTCGACCGCTTCAACTAATGAAAAACTGTTTTTT. Translated: CAISSTASTNEKLFF.

The J gene is TRBJ2-1, the V gene TRBV7-8; 9 bases are a match to TRBD2. J was trimmed by 10 bases and V by 1 base; bases with no gene match: 8. The CDR3 covers 15 residues. The germline CDR1 and CDR2 sequences are SGHVS and FQNEAQ. CDR3 loop: CASSLVVAGVGEQFF. CDR3 nucleotide sequence: TGTGCCAGCAGCTTAGTTGTAGCGGGAGTAGGAGAGCAGTTCTTC. Drawing the rest from reference TRBV7-8 and TRBJ2-1, the complete variable domain is GAGVSQSPRYKVAKRGQDVALRCDPISGHVSLFWYQQALGQGPEFLTYFQNEAQLDKSGLPSDRFFAERPEGSVSTLKIQRTQQEDSAVYLCASSLVVAGVGEQFFGPGTRLTVL.

The chain combines TRBV7-3 with TRBJ2-2; 8 bases are a match to TRBD1. The CDR3 has 14 residues. Trimming took 5 bases from V and 7 from J; bases not matched to a gene: 6. CDR1 is SGHTA, CDR2 FQGTGA, per germline. In DNA form, the CDR3 reads TGTGCCAGCAGCGTAGACAGGGGTGGCGGGGAGCTGTTTTTT. Translating it yields CASSVDRGGGELFF.

The chain has TRBV28 and TRBJ1-2, with D possibly matching TRBD1 (5 bases). There are 14 residues in the CDR3. CDR1 and CDR2 (germline): MDHEN, SYDVKM. Trimming took off 6 bases at V and 5 bases at J, with 16 bases between the two ends. In DNA form, the CDR3 reads TGTGCCAGCAGCCCTCGGGGGAGCTGGTATGGCTACACCTTC. This gives the protein CASSPRGSWYGYTF.

The chain recombines TRBV2 with TRBJ2-3, with 9 bases that match TRBD2. With 3 bases clipped from V and 4 bases from J, the junction kept 11 bases outside the gene matches. The CDR3 extends over 17 amino acids. Germline values: CDR1 SNHLY, CDR2 FYNNEI. CDR3 amino acids: CASSDGLEREEADTQYF. The CDR3 DNA is TGTGCCAGCAGTGACGGTCTCGAGCGGGAGGAGGCAGATACGCAGTATTTT. Looking up the rest from reference TRBV2 and TRBJ2-3 gives the full variable domain: EPEVTQTPSHQVTQMGQEVILRCVPISNHLYFYWYRQILGQKVEFLVSFYNNEISEKSEIFDDQFSVERPDGSNFTLKIRSTKLEDSAMYFCASSDGLEREEADTQYFGPGTRLTVL.

The genes are TRBV29-1 and TRBJ2-3; TRBD1 aligns across 8 bases. Germline V CDR1 and CDR2: SQVTM, ANQGSEA. V lost 6 bases to trimming and J lost 2 bases; unmatched junction nucleotides: 4. This CDR3 contains 13 residues. CDR3 nucleotides: TGCAGCGTAAACAGGGGGGCCACAGATACGCAGTATTTT. Translated, it gives CSVNRGATDTQYF.

This clone was found a few times. The rearrangement uses TRBV18 and TRBJ1-4; D remains ambiguous. V gave up 5 bases and J gave up 1 base, with 14 bases separating them. Germline CDR1 is KGHSH and CDR2 is LQKENI. The CDR3 consists of 16 residues. CDR3 in DNA: TGTGCCAGCTCATTGAACGCAGTGGTAACTAATGAAAAACTGTTTTTT. This gives the protein CASSLNAVVTNEKLFF.

V is TRBV7-9 and J is TRBJ2-7; 13 bases agree with TRBD2. In germline, CDR1 is SEHNR, CDR2 FQNEAQ (reference sequence). This CDR3 contains 16 residues. With V trimmed by 4 bases and J by 3 bases, 6 bases remained unmatched. CDR3: CASSYRTSGSFYEQYF. DNA for the CDR3: TGTGCCAGCAGCTACAGGACTAGCGGGAGTTTCTACGAGCAGTACTTC.

V is TRBV7-2 and J is TRBJ2-3; D is unresolved. CDR3 length equals 12 residues. The germline V gene encodes CDR1 SGHTA and CDR2 FQGNSA. V lost 3 bases and J lost 4, with 5 bases in between. DNA of the CDR3: TGTGCCAGCAGCTTTTCTTCAGATACGCAGTATTTT. Protein product: CASSFSSDTQYF.

The chain joins TRBV6-1 to TRBJ2-3; D is uncertain. The CDR3 has 15 amino acids. The ends were cut back, 6 bases at V and 3 bases at J, with 16 bases in the middle. Germline CDR1 is MNHNS and CDR2 is SASEGT. Here the CDR3 reads CASSATAVRTDTQYF. CDR3 coding DNA: TGTGCCAGCAGCGCAACAGCCGTCAGGACAGATACGCAGTATTTT.

The chain is built from TRBV14 and TRBJ2-3; 10 bases match TRBD2. J lost 8 bases, V lost 4 bases, and 0 bases had no gene match. The CDR3 loop spans 12 amino acids. Germline V gene lookup returns CDR1 SGHDN and CDR2 FVKESK. The DNA for the CDR3 is TGTGCCAGCAGCCTAGCGGGAGGTACGCAGTATTTT. This codes for CASSLAGGTQYF.

This clone showed up just once. The DNA for the CDR3 is TGTGCCAGCAGCGTGTCCGGGACGCCTCTGACCCAGTACTTC. It translates to CASSVSGTPLTQYF. The chain uses TRBV9 and TRBJ2-5; either TRBD1 or TRBD2 may supply D (5 bases each). The V end lost 2 bases, the J end lost 7 bases, and 15 bases lay between the germline ends. CDR1 is SGDLS, CDR2 YYNGEE, per germline. The CDR3 is 14 residues long.

This clone has more than one count but fewer than ten. The chain links TRBV4-1 to TRBJ2-3, with 9 bases identical to TRBD1. The germline V gene encodes CDR1 MGHRA and CDR2 YSYEKL. The ends lost 4 bases at V and 4 bases at J; junction bases unmatched: 6. The CDR3 has 15 residues. CDR3: CASSRVGTGSDTQYF. The CDR3 nucleotides read TGCGCCAGCAGCCGAGTCGGGACAGGGTCAGATACGCAGTATTTT.

The chain uses TRBV28 and TRBJ2-2; 9 positions agree with TRBD2. Germline lookup yields CDR1 MDHEN and CDR2 SYDVKM. The J segment lost 6 bases and the V segment lost 2 bases, leaving 7 bases of the junction unmatched. This CDR3 has 16 residues. The CDR3 sequence is CASSLISGRSPGELFF. The DNA for the CDR3 is TGTGCCAGCAGTTTAATTAGCGGGAGATCCCCCGGGGAGCTGTTTTTT.

This chain connects TRBV6-1 to TRBJ1-2, with D possibly matching TRBD1 (5 bases). Germline V gene data show CDR1 as MNHNS and CDR2 as SASEGT. Trimming shortened V by 4 bases and J by 3 bases, and 15 bases separated the two germline ends. This CDR3 spans 15 amino acids. The CDR3 DNA sequence: TGTGCCAGCAGTGTGGGAGGTGGAGGGGACTATGGCTACACCTTC. Residues: CASSVGGGGDYGYTF.

The V gene is TRBV2, the J gene TRBJ2-5; no clear D. The germline CDR1 and CDR2 sequences are SNHLY and FYNNEI. The CDR3 covers 13 residues. Between the trimmed V and J ends, which lost 6 bases and 5 bases, there was a span of 13 bases. The CDR3 sequence: CASSPRIGETQYF. The CDR3 bases are TGTGCCAGCAGCCCTAGGATCGGGGAGACCCAGTACTTC. Based on the CDR3 plus reference TRBV2 and TRBJ2-5, the full variable domain is EPEVTQTPSHQVTQMGQEVILRCVPISNHLYFYWYRQILGQKVEFLVSFYNNEISEKSEIFDDQFSVERPDGSNFTLKIRSTKLEDSAMYFCASSPRIGETQYFGPGTRLLVL.

CDR3 sequence reads: CASSLYSGNTIYF. The CDR3 DNA sequence: TGTGCCAGCAGTTTATACTCTGGAAACACCATATATTTT. This chain connects TRBV28 to TRBJ1-3; no reliable D call. The CDR3 spans 13 residues. Germline V gene sequence: CDR1 MDHEN, CDR2 SYDVKM. V gave up 1 base and J gave up 0 bases, with 1 base separating them.

The chain joins TRBV28 to TRBJ2-1; D not resolved. With 1 base removed from V and 8 bases from J, the gap between germline ends came to 12 bases. Germline V CDR1 and CDR2: MDHEN, SYDVKM. This CDR3 comprises 14 residues. This CDR3 is CASSLLVREYEQFF. The CDR3 nucleotides read TGTGCCAGCAGTTTATTGGTTCGAGAGTATGAGCAGTTCTTC.